This T cell receptor beta chain was sequenced for a study of T cells in localized non-small cell lung cancer. Study-wide results and limits: The study sequenced only one region of the tumor. As a result, intratumor heterogeneity could not be excluded and remains possible. In uninvolved adjacent lung, T cell clonality reached its highest value, exceeding tumor. For the top 100 tumor clones, a median roughly 53 also appeared in adjacent lung. With higher T cell density in blood came longer overall survival.

Data came from immunoSEQ multiplex PCR; TCRdb stores just in-frame clones and leaves some out. The sample has about 2,000 clones, about 32% seen once. CDR3 length: 16 amino acids. The germline V gene encodes CDR1 SGHNT and CDR2 YENEEA. The V and J ends lost 3 bases and 0 bases respectively, with 13 bases between them. In its sample, this clone was seen a few times. Its matching antigen is unknown. The receptor's source is a woman between 40 and 69 years old with stage II squamous cell lung carcinoma. The chain is built from TRBV11-3 and TRBJ2-3; D might be TRBD2 (6 bases). Here the sequenced sample was normal lung tissue next to the tumor, taken before any cancer treatment. The CDR3 loop is CASSLREYPSTDTQYF. The CDR3 nucleotides read TGTGCCAGCAGCTTGCGGGAATATCCCAGCACAGATACGCAGTATTTT.